This T cell receptor beta chain comes out of a study of T cells in localized non-small cell lung cancer. The table came from immunoSEQ multiplex PCR; TCRdb's copy has only in-frame clones and leaves some out. This table has 950 to 1,500 clones, 20% to 25% appearing once. Sample share makes this clone large. Trimming stripped 0 bases from V and 3 bases from J, with 9 bases between. Germline V gene lookup returns CDR1 LNHNV and CDR2 YYDKDF (reference sequence). The CDR3 is made up of 15 amino acids. Sample: normal lung tissue next to the tumor, taken before any cancer treatment. The chain uses TRBV15 and TRBJ2-1; tentative D call: TRBD2 (6 bases). The source of this sequence is a man aged 40 to 75 with stage III squamous cell lung carcinoma. CDR3 loop: CATSREDGGYNEQFF. The DNA for the CDR3 is TGTGCCACCAGCAGAGAGGACGGGGGCTACAATGAGCAGTTCTTC.